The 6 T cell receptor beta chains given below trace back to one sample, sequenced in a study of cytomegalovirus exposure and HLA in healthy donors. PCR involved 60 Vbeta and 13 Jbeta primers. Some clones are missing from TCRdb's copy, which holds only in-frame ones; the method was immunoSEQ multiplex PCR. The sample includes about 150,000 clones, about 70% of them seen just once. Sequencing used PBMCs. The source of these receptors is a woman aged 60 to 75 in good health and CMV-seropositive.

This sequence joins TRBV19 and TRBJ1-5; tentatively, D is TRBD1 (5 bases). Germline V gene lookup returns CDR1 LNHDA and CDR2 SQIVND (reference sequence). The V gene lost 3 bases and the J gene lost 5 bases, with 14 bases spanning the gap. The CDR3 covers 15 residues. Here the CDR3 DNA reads TGTGCCAGTAGTATCAAAGGGGCGGAATATCAGCCCCAGCATTTT. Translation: CASSIKGAEYQPQHF. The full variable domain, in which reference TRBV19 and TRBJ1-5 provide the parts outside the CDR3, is DGGITQSPKYLFRKEGQNVTLSCEQNLNHDAMYWYRQDPGQGLRLIYYSQIVNDFQKGDIAEGYSVSREKKESFPLTVTSAQKNPTAFYLCASSIKGAEYQPQHFGDGTRLSIL.

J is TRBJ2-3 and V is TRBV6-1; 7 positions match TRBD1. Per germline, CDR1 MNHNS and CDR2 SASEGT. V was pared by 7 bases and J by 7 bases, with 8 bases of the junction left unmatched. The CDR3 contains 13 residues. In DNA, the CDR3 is TGTGCCAGCATTAAGGGGACAGAATATACGCAGTATTTT. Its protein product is CASIKGTEYTQYF.

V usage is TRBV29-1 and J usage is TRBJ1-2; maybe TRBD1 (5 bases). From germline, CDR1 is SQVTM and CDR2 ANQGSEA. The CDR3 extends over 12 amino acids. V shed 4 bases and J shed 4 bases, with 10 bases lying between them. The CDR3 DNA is TGCAGCGTTGTTAGGCAGGGCTATGGCTACACCTTC. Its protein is CSVVRQGYGYTF.

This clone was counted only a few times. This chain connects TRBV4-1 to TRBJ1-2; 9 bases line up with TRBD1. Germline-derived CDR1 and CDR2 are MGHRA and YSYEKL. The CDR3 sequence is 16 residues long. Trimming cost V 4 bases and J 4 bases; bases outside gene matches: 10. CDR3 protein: CASSRGGTGISYGYTF. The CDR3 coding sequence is TGCGCCAGCAGCCGAGGCGGGACAGGGATAAGCTATGGCTACACCTTC.

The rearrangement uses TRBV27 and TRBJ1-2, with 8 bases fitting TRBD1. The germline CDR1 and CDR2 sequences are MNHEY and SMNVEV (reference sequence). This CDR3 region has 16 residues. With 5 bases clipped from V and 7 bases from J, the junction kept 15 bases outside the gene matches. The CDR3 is CASSTSRDRMMGGYTF. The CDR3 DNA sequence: TGTGCCAGCAGTACAAGCCGGGACAGGATGATGGGTGGCTACACCTTC.

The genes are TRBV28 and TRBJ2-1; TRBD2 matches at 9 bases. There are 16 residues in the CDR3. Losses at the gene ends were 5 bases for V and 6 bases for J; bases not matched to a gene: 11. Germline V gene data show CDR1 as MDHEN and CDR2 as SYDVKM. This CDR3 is CASSLAGGPGGNEQFF. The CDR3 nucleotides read TGTGCCAGCAGTCTGGCGGGAGGGCCGGGGGGCAATGAGCAGTTCTTC.